Sequencing of this T cell receptor (beta chain) was carried out in a study of blood T cells in healthy people across ages. Whole-study findings and limits: Donors of long life had a larger count of naive CD4+ cells and greater diversity than aged donors. Strong correlation was found linking TCR beta diversity to naive T cell percentage.

Concerning this clonotype: Its antigen is unidentified.

Trimming removed 6 bases at V and 5 bases at J, with 19 bases between. The CDR3 runs to 15 residues. Germline V gene data show CDR1 as MNHEY and CDR2 as SMNVEV (reference sequence). Next came a second PCR, run for about 7 to 12 cycles, which used a sample-barcoded 5' primer along with a J-beta primer mix. Researchers report that a template-switch adaptor with 12 random nucleotides tagged each cDNA molecule. All samples yielded 2.5 million or more CDR3-containing paired-end reads. One entry per CDR3 protein, called by TCRdb with MiXCR from the 5' RACE reads. The profile covers about 1,600,000 distinct CDR3 sequences, with roughly 40% appearing a single time and less than 8% taken by the ten largest.

V and J are TRBV27 and TRBJ1-1, with a weak D call TRBD1 (5 bases). The origin of this receptor is a woman under 30 in good health. Sequencing was carried out using blood. CDR3 amino acids: CASSPRAGQETEAFF. In nucleotides, the CDR3 is TGTGCCAGCAGCCCCCGGGCGGGGCAGGAAACTGAAGCTTTCTTT.